This TCR beta chain derives from a study of PD-1 blockade in classical Hodgkin lymphoma. The protocol was immunoSEQ multiplex PCR, while the TCRdb copy is restricted to in-frame clones and leaves out a portion. This sample has 29,000 or so clones; 70% to 75% occur once, and the top ten carry 3.3%. All patients relapsed after autologous stem cell transplantation, and brentuximab vedotin exposure varied. Germline V gene lookup returns CDR1 MNHNY and CDR2 SVGAGI (reference sequence). V was clipped by 2 bases and J by 1 base, with 8 bases between them. CDR3 length: 15 residues. The chain recombines TRBV6-6 with TRBJ1-4; no firm D call. This specimen was peripheral blood mononuclear cells (PBMCs), taken before the second cycle of nivolumab. The receptor's source is a human donor with classical Hodgkin lymphoma. CDR3 nucleotides: TGTGCCAGCAGTTACGAGGGAATAACTAATGAAAAACTGTTTTTT. Residues: CASSYEGITNEKLFF.